This TCR beta chain was identified during a study of vaccination and CD4 T cells after COVID-19. On the study more broadly: Post-diagnosis, post-COVID samples were collected after a median approximately 100 days, ranging 35 to 161. The study collected post-vaccine samples a median about 71 days after dose two, with a range of 14 to 241.

Regarding treatment: approximately nine-day PBMC culture with coronavirus spike peptide pools or control peptides (ViraFEST assay). Regarding this clonotype: As yet, its antigen is unknown.

The Oncomine TCR Beta short-read assay was what sequenced the DNA obtained from cultured CD4+ T cells. TCRdb itself ran the PCR reads through MiXCR, one entry per CDR3 protein. The sample consists of around 16,000 distinct CDR3 sequences, under 75% of them appearing once. Deletions cut 3 bases from V and 9 bases from J, with 12 bases between. This CDR3 has 14 amino acids. The germline gives CDR1 SNHLY, CDR2 FYNNEI. This clonotype originated in a human donor who had recovered from COVID-19. Sequencing was carried out using CD4+ T cells from blood, cultured in vitro. The J gene is TRBJ1-6, the V gene TRBV2; D gene unclear. CDR3 coding DNA: TGTGCCAGCAGTGACGCCCTTGGTGGTTCACCCCTCCACTTT. The encoded protein is CASSDALGGSPLHF.